These 27 T cell receptor beta chains were all obtained from the same sample, sequenced in a study of neurological immune-mediated disorders. TCRdb analysed the 5' RACE reads with MiXCR anew, one entry per CDR3 protein. The sample contains tens of thousands of distinct CDR3 sequences, 11% of which appear only once. Indicated time point: technical triplicate 1. The source material was PBMCs. The receptors originated from a man between 60 and 75 years old with HTLV-1-associated myelopathy (HAM/TSP).

This clonotype has ten or more counts. The chain recombines TRBV27 with TRBJ1-6, with D uncertain. Per the germline V gene, CDR1 is MNHEY and CDR2 is SMNVEV (reference sequence). V shed 9 bases and J shed 8 bases, with 32 bases lying between them. The CDR3 is 19 amino acids. The CDR3 reads CARPWWPRHLLTIHSPLHF. The CDR3 region has the DNA TGTGCCAGACCTTGGTGGCCGCGTCACCTCTTAACCATTCATTCACCCCTCCACTTT.

Many counts were recorded for this clonotype. This rearrangement joins TRBV20-1 to TRBJ2-7; 9 bases are a match to TRBD2. The CDR3 has 14 residues. CDR1 is DFQATT and CDR2 is SNEGSKA in the germline V gene (reference sequence). After removal of 4 bases from V and 4 bases from J, the junction contained 8 bases not matched to a gene. In DNA form, the CDR3 reads TGCAGTGCTACGTCCGGGACTAGCCGTTACGAGCAGTACTTC. As protein: CSATSGTSRYEQYF.

In its sample, this clonotype was seen many times. V is TRBV20-1 and J is TRBJ1-2; 8 nucleotides align to TRBD1. The V gene's germline CDR1 is DFQATT and CDR2 SNEGSKA (reference sequence). This CDR3 region has 14 residues. The CDR3 loop reads CRGQGSGGAGGYTF. CDR3 DNA sequence: TGCAGGGGACAAGGATCAGGGGGCGCGGGAGGCTACACCTTC.

This clonotype was recorded at least ten times. The J gene is TRBJ2-5, the V gene TRBV5-1, with D maybe TRBD2 (6 bases). Germline assignment: CDR1 SGHRS and CDR2 YFSETQ. The CDR3 is made up of 15 amino acids. V dropped 3 bases and J dropped 5 bases, with 17 bases sitting between them. The CDR3 nucleotides read TGCGCCAGCAGCTCCGCTTCGGGGGTCGGCGAGACCCAGTACTTC. It encodes CASSSASGVGETQYF. The whole variable domain, remainder taken from reference TRBV5-1 and TRBJ2-5, is KAGVTQTPRYLIKTRGQQVTLSCSPISGHRSVSWYQQTPGQGLQFLFEYFSETQRNKGNFPGRFSGRQFSNSRSEMNVSTLELGDSALYLCASSSASGVGETQYFGPGTRLLVL.

This clonotype was counted many times. For the CDR3, the DNA is TGTGCCAGCAGTGAATTCCTAAGCCAGACCCAGTACTTC. Its translation is CASSEFLSQTQYF. The chain couples TRBV25-1 to TRBJ2-5; D uncertain. CDR1 and CDR2 from the germline V gene are MGHDK and SYGVNS. V was pared by 1 base and J by 6 bases, with 9 bases between. The CDR3 sequence is 13 residues long. Using reference TRBV25-1 and TRBJ2-5 for the parts outside the CDR3, the full variable domain is EADIYQTPRYLVIGTGKKITLECSQTMGHDKMYWYQQDPGMELHLIHYSYGVNSTEKGDLSSESTVSRIRTEHFPLTLESARPSHTSQYLCASSEFLSQTQYFGPGTRLLVL.

This clonotype was counted many times. This sequence joins TRBV20-1 and TRBJ1-1; 11 nucleotides agree with TRBD1. The CDR3 totals 14 residues. Germline lookup yields CDR1 DFQATT and CDR2 SNEGSKA (reference sequence). V was pared by 6 bases and J by 4 bases, with 7 bases of the junction left unmatched. Here the CDR3 DNA reads TGCAGTGCGGATCCCGGGACAGGGGGCACTGAAGCTTTCTTT. Protein: CSADPGTGGTEAFF.

This clonotype has a count of ten or more. This rearrangement joins TRBV20-1 to TRBJ2-1; 7 bases align to TRBD1. Germline lookup yields CDR1 DFQATT and CDR2 SNEGSKA (reference sequence). The CDR3 runs to 14 residues. J was trimmed by 9 bases and V by 3 bases; bases with no gene match: 11. The CDR3 protein is CSASVDRMYAEQFF. In nucleotides, the CDR3 is TGCAGTGCTAGCGTGGACAGGATGTATGCTGAGCAGTTCTTC.

In this sample, this clonotype turned up many times. This chain connects TRBV5-4 to TRBJ2-5, with 9 bases matching TRBD2. The CDR3 is 16 residues long. CDR1 is SGHNT and CDR2 is YYREEE in the germline V gene (reference sequence). J was trimmed by 4 bases and V by 1 base; bases with no gene match: 8. DNA of the CDR3: TGTGCCAGCAGCTTGTGGCTAGCGGGAAGTCTAGAGACCCAGTACTTC. Translating gives CASSLWLAGSLETQYF.

This clonotype occurred many times. The chain has TRBV5-6 and TRBJ2-6; maybe TRBD2 (5 bases). The CDR3 has 16 amino acids. V lost 1 base and J 2 bases, leaving 10 bases between the germline ends. The germline V gene has CDR1 SGHDT and CDR2 YYEEEE. The CDR3 loop reads CASSLLVGAGANVLTF. CDR3 nucleotide sequence: TGTGCCAGCAGCTTGCTCGTCGGGGCTGGGGCCAACGTCCTGACTTTC.

This clonotype was seen at least ten times. The CDR3 sequence: CASSQDDSIGSPLHF. The CDR3 DNA is TGCGCCAGCAGCCAAGATGACAGCATAGGTTCACCCCTCCACTTT. The V call is TRBV4-1, the J call TRBJ1-6; possibly TRBD1 for D (5 bases). Looked up from germline, CDR1 is MGHRA and CDR2 is YSYEKL. The CDR3 has 15 amino acids. Trimming shortened V by 0 bases and J by 9 bases, and 12 bases separated the two germline ends.

Many counts were recorded for this clonotype. This sequence joins TRBV5-1 and TRBJ1-1, with 8 bases aligning to TRBD1. The CDR3 is made up of 15 amino acids. Germline CDR1 reads SGHRS; CDR2 reads YFSETQ. V lost 6 bases to trimming and J lost 4 bases; unmatched junction nucleotides: 11. CDR3 amino acids: CASTLDRGAGTEAFF. CDR3 DNA sequence: TGCGCCAGCACCCTAGACAGGGGCGCGGGCACTGAAGCTTTCTTT. The complete variable domain, with remaining parts taken from reference TRBV5-1 and TRBJ1-1, reads KAGVTQTPRYLIKTRGQQVTLSCSPISGHRSVSWYQQTPGQGLQFLFEYFSETQRNKGNFPGRFSGRQFSNSRSEMNVSTLELGDSALYLCASTLDRGAGTEAFFGQGTRLTVV.

This clonotype was picked up many times. The rearrangement joins TRBV3-1 to TRBJ2-2, with D possibly being TRBD1 (6 bases). Trimming stripped 6 bases from V and 2 bases from J, with 19 bases between. The germline V gene encodes CDR1 LGHDT and CDR2 YNNKEL (reference sequence). The CDR3 length is 17 residues. CDR3 amino acids: CASSYQGYSVNTGELFF. The CDR3 DNA is TGTGCCAGCAGTTACCAGGGGTATAGCGTTAACACCGGGGAGCTGTTTTTT.

The table lists this clonotype with many counts. V and J are TRBV7-9 and TRBJ2-1; D is perhaps TRBD1 (6 bases). Germline CDR1 reads SEHNR; CDR2 reads FQNEAQ (reference sequence). The CDR3 sequence is 10 residues long. Trimming stripped 7 bases from V and 10 bases from J, with 8 bases between. The CDR3 coding sequence is TGTGCCAGCACCGGGACAGAGCAGTTCTTC. Translated, it gives CASTGTEQFF.

This clonotype occurred many times. The genes are TRBV20-1 and TRBJ2-7, with D possibly being TRBD1 (5 bases). This CDR3 comprises 12 residues. V was pared by 0 bases and J by 5 bases, with 8 bases between. The germline V gene encodes CDR1 DFQATT and CDR2 SNEGSKA (reference sequence). This CDR3 is CSARDRVHEQYF. CDR3 bases: TGCAGTGCTAGAGACAGGGTCCACGAGCAGTACTTC.

This clonotype was observed at least ten times. The chain couples TRBV7-2 to TRBJ2-2; possibly TRBD2 for D (6 bases). Germline-derived CDR1 and CDR2 are SGHTA and FQGNSA. Trimming pared 2 bases from V and 0 bases from J, leaving 10 bases between. This CDR3 is 16 amino acids long. In nucleotides, the CDR3 is TGTGCCAGCAGCTTATTTGGGGGGACGAACACCGGGGAGCTGTTTTTT. Its translation: CASSLFGGTNTGELFF.

This clonotype was picked up many times. V usage is TRBV7-3 and J usage is TRBJ2-3; 7 bases fit TRBD2. Trimming cost V 5 bases and J 2 bases; bases outside gene matches: 7. There are 15 residues in the CDR3. Looked up from germline, CDR1 is SGHTA and CDR2 is FQGTGA. CDR3 sequence: CASSRTGGTTDTQYF. Here the CDR3 DNA reads TGTGCCAGCAGCAGGACGGGAGGAACCACAGATACGCAGTATTTT.

The chain carries TRBV6-2 or TRBV6-3 and TRBJ2-7; D gene ambiguous. V was pared by 2 bases and J by 2 bases, with 10 bases between. CDR3 length: 14 amino acids. The V gene's germline CDR1 is MNHEY and CDR2 SVGEGT. The CDR3 region is CASSYTSVAYEQYF. The CDR3 DNA is TGTGCCAGCAGTTACACTTCAGTAGCCTACGAGCAGTACTTC.

In regard to this clonotype: One base away lies a much larger clone, so this may be a sequencing read error. The rearrangement uses TRBV3-1 and TRBJ2-7, with D possibly matching TRBD2 (6 bases). This CDR3 is 15 amino acids long. CDR1 and CDR2 (germline): LGHDT, YNNKEL (reference sequence). V was clipped by 0 bases and J by 3 bases, with 12 bases between them. The CDR3 reads CASSQEVREDYEQYV. In DNA, the CDR3 is TGTGCCAGCAGCCAAGAAGTAAGGGAGGACTACGAGCAGTACGTC.

At least ten counts were recorded for this clonotype. The genes are TRBV4-1 and TRBJ1-1; maybe TRBD1 (5 bases). V lost 4 bases to trimming and J lost 2 bases, with 14 bases between them. This CDR3 is built from 15 residues. The V gene's germline CDR1 is MGHRA and CDR2 YSYEKL. CDR3 in amino acids: CASSPGPGANTEAFF. CDR3 nucleotide sequence: TGCGCCAGCAGCCCGGGCCCCGGGGCCAACACTGAAGCTTTCTTT.

This clonotype was seen ten or more times. CDR3 in DNA: TGCGCCAGCAGCTTGGGCGCCGAGGGTACTGAAGCTTTCTTT. It specifies CASSLGAEGTEAFF. This chain uses TRBV5-1 with TRBJ1-1, with D unclear. The CDR3 loop spans 14 amino acids. The V gene lost 0 bases and the J gene lost 5 bases, with 11 bases spanning the gap. Germline CDR1 reads SGHRS; CDR2 reads YFSETQ.

This clonotype has ten or more counts. This chain uses TRBV10-3 with TRBJ2-7; 12 nucleotides agree with TRBD2. The CDR3 is made up of 16 amino acids. J gave up 9 bases and V 2 bases, and 11 bases lay outside the gene matches. The germline CDR1 and CDR2 sequences are ENHRY and SYGVKD. Here the CDR3 reads CAISEGARLAGVGQYF. The CDR3 DNA reads as TGTGCCATCAGTGAGGGGGCGCGACTAGCGGGAGTGGGGCAGTACTTC.

Ten or more counts support this clonotype. The chain uses TRBV10-3 and TRBJ1-1; D may be TRBD1 (6 bases). The length of the CDR3 is 13 residues. Germline CDR1 is ENHRY and CDR2 is SYGVKD. Deletions cut 0 bases from V and 8 bases from J, with 10 bases between. CDR3 nucleotide sequence: TGTGCCATCAGTGAGTCGAGGGGGGGAGAAGCTTTCTTT. Residues: CAISESRGGEAFF.

This clonotype was picked up many times. The chain joins TRBV7-9 to TRBJ2-2; a weak D match, TRBD1 (6 bases). The V gene's germline CDR1 is SEHNR and CDR2 FQNEAQ (reference sequence). V lost 7 bases and J 0 bases, leaving 12 bases between the germline ends. This CDR3 spans 15 amino acids. CDR3 region: CASKLGQTNTGELFF. The CDR3 DNA follows: TGTGCCAGCAAGCTCGGACAGACGAACACCGGGGAGCTGTTTTTT. Using reference TRBV7-9 and TRBJ2-2 for the parts outside the CDR3, the full variable domain is DTGVSQNPRHKITKRGQNVTFRCDPISEHNRLYWYRQTLGQGPEFLTYFQNEAQLEKSRLLSDRFSAERPKGSFSTLEIQRTEQGDSAMYLCASKLGQTNTGELFFGEGSRLTVL.

This clonotype was counted at least ten times. This rearrangement joins TRBV28 to TRBJ1-1; D is perhaps TRBD1 (5 bases). Germline V gene lookup returns CDR1 MDHEN and CDR2 SYDVKM. V lost 4 bases, J lost 10 bases, and 19 bases lay in between. This CDR3 has 14 residues. CDR3 nucleotides: TGTGCCAGCAGTTCCCCTCGGCGGGGCTGGTCAGCTTTCTTT. Protein: CASSSPRRGWSAFF.

This clonotype showed up many times. The genes are TRBV14 and TRBJ1-1; D is ambiguous. The CDR3 extends over 12 amino acids. The V gene's germline CDR1 is SGHDN and CDR2 FVKESK. The V end was cut by 1 base, the J end by 7 bases, with 7 bases between. CDR3 in DNA: TGTGCCAGCAGCCAAGGAGGGATTGAAGCTTTCTTT. This sequence encodes CASSQGGIEAFF.

This clonotype was seen repeatedly, ten times or more. V usage is TRBV9 and J usage is TRBJ1-3; D call uncertain. Germline assignment: CDR1 SGDLS and CDR2 YYNGEE. The CDR3 consists of 14 residues. The ends were cut back, 3 bases at V and 7 bases at J, with 14 bases in the middle. The CDR3 coding sequence is TGTGCCAGCAGCGGCGACACCCATAGGAACACCATATATTTT. Translation gives CASSGDTHRNTIYF.

This clonotype was seen many times. This chain connects TRBV5-1 to TRBJ1-5; D is unresolved. The V end lost 0 bases, the J end lost 4 bases, and 11 bases lay between the germline ends. The CDR3 covers 15 residues. Germline loops: CDR1 SGHRS, CDR2 YFSETQ. CDR3 amino acids: CASSLGPEANQPQHF. In DNA, the CDR3 is TGCGCCAGCAGCTTGGGACCTGAAGCAAATCAGCCCCAGCATTTT.